A single count supports the clone carrying this T cell receptor (beta chain). CDR1 SGHRS and CDR2 YFSETQ come from the germline V gene. The CDR3 runs to 13 residues. The V end lost 1 base, the J end lost 6 bases, and 7 bases lay between the germline ends. This sample is part of a study of OX40 agonist ivuxolimab in advanced cancers. Sequencing was performed with immunoSEQ multiplex PCR; in TCRdb, only in-frame clones are kept and a portion is missing. The sample contains 20,000 to 25,000 clones, approximately 89% of which appear only once. This receptor was taken from an adult with an advanced solid tumor such as melanoma, head and neck, liver or kidney cancer. The chain has TRBV5-1 and TRBJ2-2; no clear D. Specimen: CD4+ or CD8+ T cells sorted from blood, collected in a trial of the OX40 agonist ivuxolimab. The CDR3 region is CASSLYNAGELFF. In DNA, the CDR3 is TGCGCCAGCAGCTTGTATAATGCCGGGGAGCTGTTTTTT.